These 20 T cell receptor beta chains came from one sample sequenced in a study of T cell changes during pregnancy in multiple sclerosis. Measured with immunoSEQ multiplex PCR; TCRdb has only the in-frame clones, and not every one. The sample has about 60,000 clones, around 93% seen once; the top ten hold more than 0.7%. The input for sequencing was peripheral blood, taken in the first trimester of pregnancy. The receptors shown here come from a female donor with multiple sclerosis, enrolled in a pregnancy study.

The rearrangement joins TRBV19 to TRBJ2-7; D unclear. The CDR3 consists of 13 residues. V shed 4 bases and J shed 2 bases, with 9 bases lying between them. Germline lookup yields CDR1 LNHDA and CDR2 SQIVND (reference sequence). The CDR3 sequence: CASSTDTPYEQYF. CDR3 nucleotides: TGTGCCAGTAGTACCGACACCCCCTACGAGCAGTACTTC.

The chain has TRBV9 and TRBJ2-2; 7 positions agree with TRBD2. V lost 2 bases to trimming and J lost 0 bases; unmatched junction nucleotides: 7. Germline V gives CDR1 SGDLS, CDR2 YYNGEE. The CDR3 has 17 residues. For the CDR3, the DNA is TGTGCCAGCAGCGTTCTCTCCAGCGGGGCGAACACCGGGGAGCTGTTTTTT. It is translated as CASSVLSSGANTGELFF.

CDR3 bases: TGTGCCAGCAGCTTATTTCTCGACACCTCTAGCACAGATACGCAGTATTTT. Its protein product is CASSLFLDTSSTDTQYF. The chain employs TRBV7-8 and TRBJ2-3; D uncertain. The germline V gene encodes CDR1 SGHVS and CDR2 FQNEAQ. The length of the CDR3 is 17 residues. V lost 2 bases and J lost 0, with 15 bases in between. Filled out from reference TRBV7-8 and TRBJ2-3, the complete variable domain reads GAGVSQSPRYKVAKRGQDVALRCDPISGHVSLFWYQQALGQGPEFLTYFQNEAQLDKSGLPSDRFFAERPEGSVSTLKIQRTQQEDSAVYLCASSLFLDTSSTDTQYFGPGTRLTVL.

The chain is built from TRBV6-4 and TRBJ1-2; unclear D gene. Germline CDR1 reads MRHNA; CDR2 reads SNTAGT. Trimming stripped 0 bases from V and 8 bases from J, with 28 bases between. The CDR3 consists of 19 residues. The CDR3, as DNA: TGTGCCAGCAGTGACTCCCCCTTGCCTTCGCAGGCCGCGGCGGGGGGCTACACCTTC. It is translated as CASSDSPLPSQAAAGGYTF.

The chain uses TRBV7-9 and TRBJ2-1; TRBD2 matches at 13 bases. This CDR3 is 18 amino acids long. Germline-derived CDR1 and CDR2 are SEHNR and FQNEAQ (reference sequence). Trimming took 3 bases from V and 3 from J; bases not matched to a gene: 8. Here the CDR3 DNA reads TGTGCCAGCAGCTTCACGCCCGGGACTAGCGGGAACTACAATGAGCAGTTCTTC. This gives the protein CASSFTPGTSGNYNEQFF.

The rearrangement links TRBV18 to TRBJ1-1; D perhaps matches TRBD1 (5 bases). This CDR3 region has 13 residues. Germline V lookup: CDR1 KGHSH, CDR2 LQKENI. V lost 3 bases and J 4 bases, leaving 9 bases between the germline ends. CDR3 sequence (DNA): TGTGCCAGCTCACCTGCCGGGGGCACTGAAGCTTTCTTT. Encoded protein: CASSPAGGTEAFF.

The V call is TRBV9, the J call TRBJ2-3; D might be TRBD2 (5 bases). Germline V gene lookup returns CDR1 SGDLS and CDR2 YYNGEE. Trimming cost V 0 bases and J 4 bases, with 9 bases left between them. The CDR3 consists of 14 residues. For the CDR3, the DNA is TGTGCCAGCAGCGTAGGGAGACTACCAGATACGCAGTATTTT. The encoded protein is CASSVGRLPDTQYF.

The chain carries TRBV7-2 and TRBJ2-1; 7 bases line up with TRBD2. This CDR3 comprises 15 residues. Trimming at V came to 6 bases and at J to 7 bases, leaving 12 bases not matched to a gene. Germline CDR1 is SGHTA and CDR2 is FQGNSA. The CDR3 sequence: CASSLYGLGSNEQFF. The CDR3 region has the DNA TGTGCCAGCAGTCTTTATGGACTAGGGTCTAATGAGCAGTTCTTC.

The gene calls are TRBV7-2 and TRBJ1-1, with TRBD1 as a possible D gene (6 bases). The CDR3 extends over 15 amino acids. Per the germline V gene, CDR1 is SGHTA and CDR2 is FQGNSA. The V gene lost 2 bases and the J gene lost 0 bases, with 10 bases spanning the gap. The CDR3 is CASSLIGGLNTEAFF. CDR3 nucleotide sequence: TGTGCCAGCAGCTTAATTGGGGGCTTGAACACTGAAGCTTTCTTT.

J is TRBJ2-7 and V is TRBV18; D might be TRBD2 (6 bases). The CDR3 length is 15 residues. The V gene lost 0 bases and the J gene lost 5 bases, with 14 bases spanning the gap. Looked up from germline, CDR1 is KGHSH and CDR2 is LQKENI. The CDR3, as DNA: TGTGCCAGCTCACCACCCGTCGCGGGCGGGGACGAGCAGTACTTC. This encodes CASSPPVAGGDEQYF.

This clone was counted between two and nine times. The rearrangement joins TRBV7-9 to TRBJ1-2; TRBD1 matches at 7 bases. Germline V gene lookup returns CDR1 SEHNR and CDR2 FQNEAQ (reference sequence). CDR3 length equals 15 residues. V lost 5 bases and J lost 6; bases outside the gene matches: 12. Here the CDR3 DNA reads TGTGCCAGCAGCCGATTAGGCGACAGGGAGGATGGCTACACCTTC. The encoded protein is CASSRLGDREDGYTF.

This rearrangement joins TRBV5-4 to TRBJ2-7, with TRBD1 matching 9 bases. Trimming took 5 bases from V and 6 from J; bases not matched to a gene: 9. The germline gives CDR1 SGHNT, CDR2 YYREEE (reference sequence). The CDR3 has 14 amino acids. CDR3 DNA sequence: TGTGCCAGCAGGACCCCGGGACAGGGAGGCGAGCAGTACTTC. Translating it yields CASRTPGQGGEQYF.

This clone was seen a handful of times. The chain carries TRBV7-8 and TRBJ1-1, with 11 bases lining up with TRBD1. The CDR3 extends over 13 amino acids. Germline trimming cut 5 bases from V and 5 bases from J; bases unmatched to any gene: 1. Germline V gene sequence: CDR1 SGHVS, CDR2 FQNEAQ. This CDR3 reads CASSGDRGTEAFF. The CDR3 DNA sequence: TGTGCCAGCAGCGGGGACAGGGGGACTGAAGCTTTCTTT.

J is TRBJ1-5 and V is TRBV18, with D tentatively TRBD1 (5 bases). V lost 2 bases, J lost 8 bases, and 10 bases lay in between. This CDR3 comprises 13 residues. Germline CDR1 is KGHSH and CDR2 is LQKENI. DNA of the CDR3: TGTGCCAGCTCACCAGGGGCGGTCGAGCCCCAGCATTTT. Translated: CASSPGAVEPQHF. Full variable domain (missing parts from reference TRBV18 and TRBJ1-5): NAGVMQNPRHLVRRRGQEARLRCSPMKGHSHVYWYRQLPEEGLKFMVYLQKENIIDESGMPKERFSAEFPKEGPSILRIQQVVRGDSAAYFCASSPGAVEPQHFGDGTRLSIL.

This chain connects TRBV2 to TRBJ1-2; possible D gene TRBD1, 5 bases. The V end was cut by 7 bases, the J end by 8 bases, with 23 bases between. CDR1 is SNHLY, CDR2 FYNNEI, per germline. The CDR3 has 15 amino acids. The CDR3 DNA follows: TGTGCCAGCAACTCACGGGCACGGGGGTTCCGCGGCTACACCTTC. Translated, it gives CASNSRARGFRGYTF.

The genes are TRBV5-6 and TRBJ1-4; TRBD1 aligns across 9 bases. V trimming: 4 bases; J trimming: 8 bases; junction bases outside the gene matches: 9. This CDR3 spans 15 amino acids. Germline CDR1 SGHDT, CDR2 YYEEEE. In DNA, the CDR3 is TGTGCCAGCAGCGATTGGACAGGGGTAAGGGAAAAACTGTTTTTT. This gives the protein CASSDWTGVREKLFF.

The gene calls are TRBV18 and TRBJ1-1; the D is unclear. V lost 2 bases to trimming and J lost 4 bases, with 11 bases between them. CDR1 is KGHSH, CDR2 LQKENI, per germline. The CDR3 sequence is 14 residues long. The DNA for the CDR3 is TGTGCCAGCTCACCAGTAAACGGAGGCACTGAAGCTTTCTTT. This gives the protein CASSPVNGGTEAFF.

The CDR3 DNA is TGTGCCAGCTCACTCGGACGAGGGGAGACCCAGTACTTC. Its protein is CASSLGRGETQYF. The chain is built from TRBV18 and TRBJ2-5; D might be TRBD2 (5 bases). This CDR3 is built from 13 residues. The germline CDR1 and CDR2 sequences are KGHSH and LQKENI. Trimming took 4 bases from V and 5 from J, leaving 11 bases between them.

V is TRBV5-8 and J is TRBJ2-2, with 7 bases aligning to TRBD1. CDR1 is SGHTS and CDR2 is YDEGEE in the germline V gene. Losses at the gene ends were 2 bases for V and 2 bases for J; bases not matched to a gene: 6. The CDR3 covers 16 residues. CDR3 nucleotide sequence: TGTGCCAGCAGCTTAGTGACAGGGACAAACACCGGGGAGCTGTTTTTT. Translating it yields CASSLVTGTNTGELFF.

This rearrangement joins TRBV2 to TRBJ2-1; TRBD2 aligns across 14 bases. This CDR3 comprises 16 residues. The J segment lost 6 bases and the V segment lost 4 bases, leaving 5 bases of the junction unmatched. CDR1 and CDR2 from the germline V gene are SNHLY and FYNNEI. In DNA, the CDR3 is TGTGCCAGCAGTGTAGAGGGACTAGCGGGGGCCAATGAGCAGTTCTTC. Translated, it gives CASSVEGLAGANEQFF.